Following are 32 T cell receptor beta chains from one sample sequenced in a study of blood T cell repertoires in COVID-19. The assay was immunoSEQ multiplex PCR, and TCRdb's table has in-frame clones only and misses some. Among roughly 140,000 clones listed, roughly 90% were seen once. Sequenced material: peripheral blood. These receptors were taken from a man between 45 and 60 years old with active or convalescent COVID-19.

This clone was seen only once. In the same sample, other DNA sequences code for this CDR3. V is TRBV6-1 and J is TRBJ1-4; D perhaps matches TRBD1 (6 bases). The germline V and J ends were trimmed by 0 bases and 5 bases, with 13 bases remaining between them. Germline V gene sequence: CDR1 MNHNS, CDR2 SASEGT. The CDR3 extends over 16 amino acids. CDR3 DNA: TGTGCCAGCAGTGAAGCCAAGGGGGGAGGGAATGAAAAACTGTTTTTT. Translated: CASSEAKGGGNEKLFF.

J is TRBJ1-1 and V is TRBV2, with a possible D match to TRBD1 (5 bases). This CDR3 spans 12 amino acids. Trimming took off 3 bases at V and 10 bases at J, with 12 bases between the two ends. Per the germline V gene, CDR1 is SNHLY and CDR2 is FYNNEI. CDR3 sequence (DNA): TGTGCCAGCAGTGATACAGGACATGGAGCTTTCTTT. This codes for CASSDTGHGAFF.

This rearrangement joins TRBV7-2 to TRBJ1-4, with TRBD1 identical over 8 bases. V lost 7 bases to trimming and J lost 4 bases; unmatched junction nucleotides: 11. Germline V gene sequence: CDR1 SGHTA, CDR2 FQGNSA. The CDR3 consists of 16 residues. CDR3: CASTQQGGMGNEKLFF. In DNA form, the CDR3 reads TGTGCCAGCACGCAACAGGGGGGCATGGGTAATGAAAAACTGTTTTTT. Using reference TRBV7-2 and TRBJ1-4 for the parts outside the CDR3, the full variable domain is GAGVSQSPSNKVTEKGKDVELRCDPISGHTALYWYRQSLGQGLEFLIYFQGNSAPDKSGLPSDRFSAERTGGSVSTLTIQRTQQEDSAVYLCASTQQGGMGNEKLFFGSGTQLSVL.

The CDR3 sequence is CASSDRPAQAYSNQPQHF. The CDR3 bases are TGTGCCAGCAGTGACCGTCCGGCACAGGCCTATAGCAATCAGCCCCAGCATTTT. This chain joins TRBV6-1 and TRBJ1-5; D is perhaps TRBD1 (5 bases). CDR3 length equals 18 residues. V was pared by 3 bases and J by 0 bases, with 18 bases between. Per germline, CDR1 MNHNS and CDR2 SASEGT.

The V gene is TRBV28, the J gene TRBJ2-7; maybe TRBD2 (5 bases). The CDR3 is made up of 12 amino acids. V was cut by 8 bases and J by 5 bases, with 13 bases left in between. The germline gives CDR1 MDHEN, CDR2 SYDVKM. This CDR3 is CASSPGWDEQYF. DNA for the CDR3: TGTGCCAGCTCCCCGGGGTGGGACGAGCAGTACTTC.

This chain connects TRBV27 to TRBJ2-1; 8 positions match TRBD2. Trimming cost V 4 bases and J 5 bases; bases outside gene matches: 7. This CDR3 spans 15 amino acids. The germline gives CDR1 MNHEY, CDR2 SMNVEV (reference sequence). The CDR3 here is CASSYGRAGDNEQFF. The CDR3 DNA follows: TGTGCCAGCAGTTACGGGCGAGCGGGAGACAATGAGCAGTTCTTC.

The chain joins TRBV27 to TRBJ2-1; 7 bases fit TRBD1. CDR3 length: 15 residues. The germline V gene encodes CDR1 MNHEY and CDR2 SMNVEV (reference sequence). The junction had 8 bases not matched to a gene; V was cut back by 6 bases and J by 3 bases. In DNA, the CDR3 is TGTGCCAGCAGCTCTTGGGACAGCTACTACAATGAGCAGTTCTTC. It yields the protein CASSSWDSYYNEQFF.

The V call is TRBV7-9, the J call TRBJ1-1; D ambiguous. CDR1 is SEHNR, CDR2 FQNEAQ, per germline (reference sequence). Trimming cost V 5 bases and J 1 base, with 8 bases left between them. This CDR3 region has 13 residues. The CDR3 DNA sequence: TGTGCCAGCAGCACCTGGGCGAACACTGAAGCTTTCTTT. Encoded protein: CASSTWANTEAFF.

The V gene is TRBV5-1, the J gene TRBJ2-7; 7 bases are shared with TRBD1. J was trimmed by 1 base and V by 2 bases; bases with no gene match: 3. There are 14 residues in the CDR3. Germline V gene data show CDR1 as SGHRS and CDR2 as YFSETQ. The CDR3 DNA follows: TGCGCCAGCAGCTTAGGACAGGATTCCTACGAGCAGTACTTC. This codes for CASSLGQDSYEQYF.

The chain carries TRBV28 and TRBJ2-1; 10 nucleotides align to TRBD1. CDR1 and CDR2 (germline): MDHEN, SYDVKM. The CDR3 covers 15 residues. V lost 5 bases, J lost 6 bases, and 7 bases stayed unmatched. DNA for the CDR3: TGTGCCAGCAGTATACCCGGGACAGGGGCCAATGAGCAGTTCTTC. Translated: CASSIPGTGANEQFF.

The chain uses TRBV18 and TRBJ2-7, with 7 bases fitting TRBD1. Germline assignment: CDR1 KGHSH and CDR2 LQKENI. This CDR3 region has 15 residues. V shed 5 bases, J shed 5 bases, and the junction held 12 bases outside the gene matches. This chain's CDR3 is CASSTNYRGQNEQYF. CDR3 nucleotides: TGTGCCAGCTCAACCAATTACAGGGGTCAGAACGAGCAGTACTTC.

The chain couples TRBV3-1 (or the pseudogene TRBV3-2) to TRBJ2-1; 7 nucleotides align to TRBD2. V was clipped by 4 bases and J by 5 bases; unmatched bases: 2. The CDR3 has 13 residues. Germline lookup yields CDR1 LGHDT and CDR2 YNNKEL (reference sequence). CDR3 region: CASSLGLNNEQFF. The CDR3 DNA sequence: TGTGCCAGCAGCCTGGGACTAAACAATGAGCAGTTCTTC.

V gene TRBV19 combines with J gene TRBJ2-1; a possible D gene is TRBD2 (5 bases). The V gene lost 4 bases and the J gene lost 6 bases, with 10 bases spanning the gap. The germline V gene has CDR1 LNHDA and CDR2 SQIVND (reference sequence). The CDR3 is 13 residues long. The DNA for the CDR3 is TGTGCCAGTAGTAAGAGCGGTCCCAATGAGCAGTTCTTC. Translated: CASSKSGPNEQFF.

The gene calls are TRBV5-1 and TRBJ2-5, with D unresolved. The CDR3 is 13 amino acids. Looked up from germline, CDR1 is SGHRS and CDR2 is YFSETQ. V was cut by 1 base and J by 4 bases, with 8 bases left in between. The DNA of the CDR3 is TGCGCCAGCAGCTTGTGGGCACGAGAGACCCAGTACTTC. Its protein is CASSLWARETQYF.

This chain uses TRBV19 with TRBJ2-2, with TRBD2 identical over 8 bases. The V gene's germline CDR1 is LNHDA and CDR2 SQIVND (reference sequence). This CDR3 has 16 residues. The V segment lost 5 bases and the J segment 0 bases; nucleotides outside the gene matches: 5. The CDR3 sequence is CASSANSGTNTGELFF. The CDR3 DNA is TGTGCCAGTAGTGCAAATAGCGGGACGAACACCGGGGAGCTGTTTTTT.

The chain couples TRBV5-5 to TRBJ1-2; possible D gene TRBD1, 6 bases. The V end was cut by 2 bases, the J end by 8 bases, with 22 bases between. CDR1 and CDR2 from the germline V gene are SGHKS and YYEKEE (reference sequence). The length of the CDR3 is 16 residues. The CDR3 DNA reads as TGTGCCAGCAGCTTCACAGGGAATCCCCAAAGAGGAGGCTACACCTTC. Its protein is CASSFTGNPQRGGYTF.

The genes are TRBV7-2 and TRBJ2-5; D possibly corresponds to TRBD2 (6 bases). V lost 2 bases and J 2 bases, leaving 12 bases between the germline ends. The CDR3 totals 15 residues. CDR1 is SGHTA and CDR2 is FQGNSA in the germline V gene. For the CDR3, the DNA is TGTGCCAGCAGCTTACGAGCTAGCGCGCAAGAGACCCAGTACTTC. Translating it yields CASSLRASAQETQYF.

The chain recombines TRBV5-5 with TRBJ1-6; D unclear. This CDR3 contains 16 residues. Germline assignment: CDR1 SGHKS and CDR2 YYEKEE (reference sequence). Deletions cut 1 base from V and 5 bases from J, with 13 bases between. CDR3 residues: CASSLLLAAHNSPLHF. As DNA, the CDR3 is TGTGCCAGCAGCTTGTTGTTGGCTGCTCATAATTCACCCCTCCACTTT. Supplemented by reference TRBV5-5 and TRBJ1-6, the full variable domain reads DAGVTQSPTHLIKTRGQQVTLRCSPISGHKSVSWYQQVLGQGPQFIFQYYEKEERGRGNFPDRFSARQFPNYSSELNVNALLLGDSALYLCASSLLLAAHNSPLHFGNGTRLTVT.

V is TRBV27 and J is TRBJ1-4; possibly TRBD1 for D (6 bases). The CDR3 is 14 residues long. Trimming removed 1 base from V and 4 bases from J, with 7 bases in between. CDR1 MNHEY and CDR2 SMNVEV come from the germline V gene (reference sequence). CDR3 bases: TGTGCCAGCAGTTTATGGGGGCTTAATGAAAAACTGTTTTTT. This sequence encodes CASSLWGLNEKLFF.

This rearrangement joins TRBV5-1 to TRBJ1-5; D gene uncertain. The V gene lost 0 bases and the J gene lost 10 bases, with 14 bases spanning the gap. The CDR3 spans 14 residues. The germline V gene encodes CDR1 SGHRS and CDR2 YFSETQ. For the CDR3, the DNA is TGCGCCAGCAGCTTGGCGGTAGGCTCGGGTCCCCAGCATTTT. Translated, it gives CASSLAVGSGPQHF.

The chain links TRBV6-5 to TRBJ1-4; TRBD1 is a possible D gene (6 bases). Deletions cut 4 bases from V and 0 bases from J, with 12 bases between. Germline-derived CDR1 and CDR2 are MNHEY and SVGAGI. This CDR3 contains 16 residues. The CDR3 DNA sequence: TGTGCCAGCAGTTCCGGACAGCGAACAACTAATGAAAAACTGTTTTTT. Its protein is CASSSGQRTTNEKLFF.

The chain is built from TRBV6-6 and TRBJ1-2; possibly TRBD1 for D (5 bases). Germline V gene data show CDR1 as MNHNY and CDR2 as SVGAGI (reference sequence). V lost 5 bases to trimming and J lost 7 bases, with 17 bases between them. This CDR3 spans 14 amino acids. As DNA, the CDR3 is TGTGCCAGCAGTGCCCGGGCAGGGCAACTTGGCTACACCTTC. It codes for CASSARAGQLGYTF.

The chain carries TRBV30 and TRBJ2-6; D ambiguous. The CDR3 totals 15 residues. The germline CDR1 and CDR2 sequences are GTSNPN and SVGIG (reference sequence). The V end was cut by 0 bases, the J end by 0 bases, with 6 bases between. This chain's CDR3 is CAWSVLSSGANVLTF. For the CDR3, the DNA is TGTGCCTGGAGTGTCCTCTCCTCTGGGGCCAACGTCCTGACTTTC.

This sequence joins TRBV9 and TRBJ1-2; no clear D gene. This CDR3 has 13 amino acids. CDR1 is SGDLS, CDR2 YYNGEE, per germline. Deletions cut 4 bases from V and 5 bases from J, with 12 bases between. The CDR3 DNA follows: TGTGCCAGCAGCTCGATGAGGGATTATGGCTACACCTTC. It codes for CASSSMRDYGYTF.

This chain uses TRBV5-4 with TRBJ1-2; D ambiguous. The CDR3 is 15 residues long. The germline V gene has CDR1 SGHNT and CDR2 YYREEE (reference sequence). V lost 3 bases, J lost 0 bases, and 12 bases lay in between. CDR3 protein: CASSYAQNTNYGYTF. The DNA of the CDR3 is TGTGCCAGCAGCTATGCTCAGAATACTAACTATGGCTACACCTTC. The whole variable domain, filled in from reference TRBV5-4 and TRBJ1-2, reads ETGVTQSPTHLIKTRGQQVTLRCSSQSGHNTVSWYQQALGQGPQFIFQYYREEENGRGNFPPRFSGLQFPNYSSELNVNALELDDSALYLCASSYAQNTNYGYTFGSGTRLTVV.

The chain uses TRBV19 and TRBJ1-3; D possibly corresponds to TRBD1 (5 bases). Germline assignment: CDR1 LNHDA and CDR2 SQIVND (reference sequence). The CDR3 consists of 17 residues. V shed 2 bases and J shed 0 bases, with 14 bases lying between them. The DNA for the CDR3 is TGTGCCAGTAGTATATCAAGACAGATCACCTCTGGAAACACCATATATTTT. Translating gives CASSISRQITSGNTIYF.

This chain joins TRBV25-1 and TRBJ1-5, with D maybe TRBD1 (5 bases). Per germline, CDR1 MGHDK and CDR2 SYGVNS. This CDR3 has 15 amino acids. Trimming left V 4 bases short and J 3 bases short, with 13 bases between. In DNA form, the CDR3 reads TGTGCCAGCAGTGCCTCAGACAGAATCAATCAGCCCCAGCATTTT. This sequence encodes CASSASDRINQPQHF.

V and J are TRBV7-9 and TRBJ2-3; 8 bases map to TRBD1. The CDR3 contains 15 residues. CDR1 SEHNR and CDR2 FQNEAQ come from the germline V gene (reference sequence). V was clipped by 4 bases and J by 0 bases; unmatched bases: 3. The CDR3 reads CASSWDRLSTDTQYF. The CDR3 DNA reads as TGTGCCAGCAGCTGGGACAGGCTGAGCACAGATACGCAGTATTTT.

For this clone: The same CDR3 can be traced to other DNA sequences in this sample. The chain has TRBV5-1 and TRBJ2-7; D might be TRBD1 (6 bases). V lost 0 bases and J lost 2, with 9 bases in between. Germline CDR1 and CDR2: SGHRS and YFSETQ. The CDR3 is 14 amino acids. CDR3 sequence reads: CASSLGQGPYEQYF. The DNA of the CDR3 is TGCGCCAGCAGCTTGGGCCAGGGGCCCTACGAGCAGTACTTC.

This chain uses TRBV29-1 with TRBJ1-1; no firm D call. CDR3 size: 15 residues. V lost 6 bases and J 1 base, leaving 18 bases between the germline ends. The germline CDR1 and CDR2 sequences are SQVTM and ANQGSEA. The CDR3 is CSVEDRSKGNTEAFF. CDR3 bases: TGCAGCGTGGAGGATCGTTCAAAAGGGAACACTGAAGCTTTCTTT.

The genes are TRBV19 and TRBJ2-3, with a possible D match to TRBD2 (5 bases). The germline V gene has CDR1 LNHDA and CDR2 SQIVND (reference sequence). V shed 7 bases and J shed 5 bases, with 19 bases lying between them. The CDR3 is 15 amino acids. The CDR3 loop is CASTPDTRRRDTQYF. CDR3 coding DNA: TGTGCCAGTACCCCCGACACGCGGAGGAGAGATACGCAGTATTTT.

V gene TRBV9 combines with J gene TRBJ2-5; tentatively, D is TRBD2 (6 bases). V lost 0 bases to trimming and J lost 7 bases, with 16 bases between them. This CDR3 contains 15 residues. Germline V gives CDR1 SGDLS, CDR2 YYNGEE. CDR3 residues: CASSVDASASGTQYF. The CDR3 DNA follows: TGTGCCAGCAGCGTAGACGCTAGCGCCTCCGGGACCCAGTACTTC.